The 21 T cell receptor beta chains listed next were all sequenced from one sample in a study of cytomegalovirus exposure and HLA in healthy donors. Primers for the PCR totalled 60 Vbeta and 13 Jbeta. The assay was immunoSEQ multiplex PCR, and TCRdb's table has in-frame clones only and misses some. The repertoire has more than 110,000 clones, roughly 80% of them found once; the top ten carry roughly 4.2%. Sample: PBMCs. These receptors were collected from a man aged 35 to 55 in good health and CMV-seropositive.

J is TRBJ2-5 and V is TRBV5-4, with 9 bases aligning to TRBD2. V lost 0 bases and J lost 5; bases outside the gene matches: 5. Germline V gives CDR1 SGHNT, CDR2 YYREEE (reference sequence). The CDR3 is 15 residues long. The CDR3 DNA sequence: TGTGCCAGCAGCTTGGACGGCGGGAGGGATGAGACCCAGTACTTC. Residues: CASSLDGGRDETQYF.

The chain is built from TRBV5-1 and TRBJ2-5; a possible D gene is TRBD2 (6 bases). The J call is uncertain, as TRBJ2-7 better fits the DNA end. CDR3 size: 15 residues. Germline assignment: CDR1 SGHRS and CDR2 YFSETQ. The CDR3 region has the DNA TGCGCCAGCAGCTTGGGCGGGGTAGCTGTTGGCGAGCAGTACTTC. Encoded protein: CASSLGGVAVGEQYF.

This clone has a handful of counts. The same CDR3 also results from other DNA sequences found in this sample. The chain recombines TRBV11-2 with TRBJ1-1; 7 nucleotides match TRBD1. Germline V CDR1 and CDR2: SGHAT, FQNNGV. The CDR3 has 16 residues. V trimming: 1 base; J trimming: 2 bases; junction bases outside the gene matches: 7. CDR3 coding DNA: TGTGCCAGCAGCTTAGTTATGGGACAGCCTAACACTGAAGCTTTCTTT. This translates into CASSLVMGQPNTEAFF.

This clone was seen once. The CDR3 here is CASTLTGTDTEAFF. CDR3 nucleotides: TGCGCCAGCACACTCACAGGGACGGACACTGAAGCTTTCTTT. The chain links TRBV5-1 to TRBJ1-1; D possibly corresponds to TRBD1 (6 bases). V shed 6 bases and J shed 3 bases, with 15 bases lying between them. The CDR3 spans 14 residues. CDR1 and CDR2 (germline): SGHRS, YFSETQ.

The genes are TRBV30 and TRBJ1-1, with TRBD1 matching 9 bases. This CDR3 has 14 residues. V lost 3 bases, J lost 6 bases, and 8 bases stayed unmatched. Looked up from germline, CDR1 is GTSNPN and CDR2 is SVGIG (reference sequence). The CDR3 nucleotides read TGTGCCTGGAGAAACCGGGACAGGGTATCTGAAGCTTTCTTT. This translates into CAWRNRDRVSEAFF.

Of note for this clone: The sample has other DNA sequences that encode this CDR3 too. The chain joins TRBV18 to TRBJ2-1; TRBD2 might be the D (6 bases). Germline V gene data show CDR1 as KGHSH and CDR2 as LQKENI. The CDR3 totals 13 residues. The V end was cut by 0 bases, the J end by 7 bases, with 7 bases between. The CDR3 DNA is TGTGCCAGCTCACCACCGCGGGGAAATGAGCAGTTCTTC. It translates to CASSPPRGNEQFF.

This chain uses TRBV18 with TRBJ2-5; 8 positions match TRBD2. Germline-derived CDR1 and CDR2 are KGHSH and LQKENI. V lost 6 bases to trimming and J lost 7 bases; unmatched junction nucleotides: 10. The CDR3 length is 14 residues. The CDR3, as DNA: TGTGCCAGCTCGCCCGGACTAGCCGAGTGGACCCAGTACTTC. Its protein product is CASSPGLAEWTQYF.

As to this clone: One end of the junction fails to match germline, which may point to a read error. This chain joins TRBV6-5 and TRBJ2-7; 12 nucleotides align to TRBD2. The CDR3 is 14 amino acids. Per germline, CDR1 MNHEY and CDR2 SVGAGI. In nucleotides, the CDR3 is TGTGCCAGCAGTTACGGACCAGGGACTAGCGGGCAGGTCTTC. Its translation: CASSYGPGTSGQVF.

The rearrangement links TRBV10-2 to TRBJ1-2; D unresolved. The CDR3 extends over 14 amino acids. V lost 6 bases, J lost 1 base, and 12 bases lay in between. From germline, CDR1 is WSHSY and CDR2 SAAADI. The CDR3 is CASSASVFNYGYTF. The CDR3, as DNA: TGCGCCAGCAGCGCATCGGTCTTTAACTATGGCTACACCTTC.

The genes are TRBV29-1 and TRBJ1-4; 8 bases are shared with TRBD1. From germline, CDR1 is SQVTM and CDR2 ANQGSEA. The ends lost 6 bases at V and 0 bases at J; junction bases unmatched: 3. The CDR3 extends over 14 amino acids. Here the CDR3 reads CSVAGQATNEKLFF. DNA for the CDR3: TGCAGCGTAGCGGGACAGGCAACTAATGAAAAACTGTTTTTT.

The rearrangement uses TRBV5-1 and TRBJ2-3; perhaps TRBD1 as D (5 bases). V was cut by 5 bases and J by 4 bases, with 14 bases left in between. The CDR3 extends over 14 amino acids. CDR1 and CDR2 (germline): SGHRS, YFSETQ. CDR3 sequence reads: CASRPQVGPDTQYF. In DNA form, the CDR3 reads TGCGCCAGCAGACCACAGGTTGGCCCAGATACGCAGTATTTT.

The chain is built from TRBV30 and TRBJ1-6, with 9 bases identical to TRBD1. The ends lost 1 base at V and 7 bases at J; junction bases unmatched: 5. Germline assignment: CDR1 GTSNPN and CDR2 SVGIG (reference sequence). The CDR3 length is 15 residues. CDR3 loop: CAWSAFGQGNSPLHF. Written as DNA, the CDR3 is TGTGCCTGGAGTGCCTTTGGACAGGGGAATTCACCCCTCCACTTT.

A few counts support this clone. This chain uses TRBV7-6 with TRBJ1-3; maybe TRBD1 (5 bases). The CDR3 loop spans 16 amino acids. Germline CDR1 reads SGHVS; CDR2 reads FNYEAQ. V lost 1 base and J lost 4, with 14 bases in between. The CDR3 coding sequence is TGTGCCAGCAGCTTAGTTGGTGCAGGGTCAGGAAACACCATATATTTT. Amino acid sequence: CASSLVGAGSGNTIYF. Drawing the rest from reference TRBV7-6 and TRBJ1-3, the complete variable domain is GAGVSQSPRYKVTKRGQDVALRCDPISGHVSLYWYRQALGQGPEFLTYFNYEAQQDKSGLPNDRFSAERPEGSISTLTIQRTEQRDSAMYRCASSLVGAGSGNTIYFGEGSWLTVV.

The rearrangement links TRBV5-1 to TRBJ2-5, with a possible D match to TRBD2 (6 bases). This CDR3 has 16 amino acids. Per germline, CDR1 SGHRS and CDR2 YFSETQ. Trimming took 0 bases from V and 1 from J, leaving 13 bases between them. CDR3 residues: CASSLVVGGFQETQYF. The CDR3 DNA reads as TGCGCCAGCAGCTTGGTGGTGGGAGGATTCCAAGAGACCCAGTACTTC. The full variable domain, in which reference TRBV5-1 and TRBJ2-5 provide the parts outside the CDR3, is KAGVTQTPRYLIKTRGQQVTLSCSPISGHRSVSWYQQTPGQGLQFLFEYFSETQRNKGNFPGRFSGRQFSNSRSEMNVSTLELGDSALYLCASSLVVGGFQETQYFGPGTRLLVL.

This chain links TRBV14 with TRBJ2-1, with D tentatively TRBD2 (7 bases). Trimming removed 3 bases from V and 1 base from J, with 13 bases in between. This CDR3 has 16 amino acids. Germline V CDR1 and CDR2: SGHDN, FVKESK. The CDR3 region is CASSQDSGKSYNEQFF. CDR3 coding DNA: TGTGCCAGCAGCCAGGACAGCGGGAAATCCTACAATGAGCAGTTCTTC. The entire variable domain, with the rest obtained from reference TRBV14 and TRBJ2-1, is as follows: EAGVTQFPSHSVIEKGQTVTLRCDPISGHDNLYWYRRVMGKEIKFLLHFVKESKQDESGMPNNRFLAERTGGTYSTLKVQPAELEDSGVYFCASSQDSGKSYNEQFFGPGTRLTVL.

This clone was seen only a few times. The chain carries TRBV30 and TRBJ1-3, with 9 bases identical to TRBD1. The CDR3 is made up of 13 amino acids. Germline CDR1 reads GTSNPN; CDR2 reads SVGIG (reference sequence). Trimming took 4 bases from V and 4 from J; bases not matched to a gene: 2. Here the CDR3 reads CAWMDRGGNTIYF. The CDR3 DNA follows: TGTGCCTGGATGGACAGGGGAGGAAACACCATATATTTT.

The sample holds a few counts of this clone. The chain is built from TRBV4-3 and TRBJ2-7; TRBD2 agrees at 11 bases. Germline CDR1 LGHNA, CDR2 YSLEER. Germline trimming cut 0 bases from V and 0 bases from J; bases unmatched to any gene: 13. The CDR3 loop spans 20 amino acids. The CDR3 is CASSQDELAGVVVSSYEQYF. The CDR3 DNA reads TGCGCCAGCAGCCAAGATGAACTAGCGGGGGTGGTGGTCAGCTCCTACGAGCAGTACTTC.

This chain joins TRBV27 and TRBJ2-5; D is perhaps TRBD2 (5 bases). The V gene lost 6 bases and the J gene lost 0 bases, with 11 bases spanning the gap. Germline assignment: CDR1 MNHEY and CDR2 SMNVEV (reference sequence). The CDR3 length is 14 residues. CDR3 region: CASSLRADQETQYF. CDR3 nucleotide sequence: TGTGCCAGCAGCCTCCGAGCGGACCAAGAGACCCAGTACTTC.

The chain has TRBV30 and TRBJ1-3; D possibly corresponds to TRBD1 (5 bases). V lost 3 bases and J 1 base, leaving 13 bases between the germline ends. Per the germline V gene, CDR1 is GTSNPN and CDR2 is SVGIG (reference sequence). This CDR3 spans 15 amino acids. As DNA, the CDR3 is TGTGCCTGGAGGGCAATAACAGGATCTGGAAACACCATATATTTT. It codes for CAWRAITGSGNTIYF.

This sequence joins TRBV7-9 and TRBJ1-2; perhaps TRBD1 as D (5 bases). Trimming left V 5 bases short and J 5 bases short, with 15 bases between. This CDR3 contains 14 residues. CDR1 and CDR2 from the germline V gene are SEHNR and FQNEAQ (reference sequence). The DNA of the CDR3 is TGTGCCAGCAGCCCGGGGGAGGTTTCTTATGGCTACACCTTC. Protein product: CASSPGEVSYGYTF.

The chain couples TRBV5-1 to TRBJ2-1, with TRBD2 matching over 12 bases. From germline, CDR1 is SGHRS and CDR2 YFSETQ. The CDR3 loop spans 16 amino acids. Trimming removed 4 bases from V and 0 bases from J; junction bases left unmatched: 2. The CDR3 DNA is TGCGCCAGCAGCCTGACTAGCGGGGGCTCCTACAATGAGCAGTTCTTC. Protein: CASSLTSGGSYNEQFF. The variable domain in full, with the rest retrieved from reference TRBV5-1 and TRBJ2-1, is KAGVTQTPRYLIKTRGQQVTLSCSPISGHRSVSWYQQTPGQGLQFLFEYFSETQRNKGNFPGRFSGRQFSNSRSEMNVSTLELGDSALYLCASSLTSGGSYNEQFFGPGTRLTVL.